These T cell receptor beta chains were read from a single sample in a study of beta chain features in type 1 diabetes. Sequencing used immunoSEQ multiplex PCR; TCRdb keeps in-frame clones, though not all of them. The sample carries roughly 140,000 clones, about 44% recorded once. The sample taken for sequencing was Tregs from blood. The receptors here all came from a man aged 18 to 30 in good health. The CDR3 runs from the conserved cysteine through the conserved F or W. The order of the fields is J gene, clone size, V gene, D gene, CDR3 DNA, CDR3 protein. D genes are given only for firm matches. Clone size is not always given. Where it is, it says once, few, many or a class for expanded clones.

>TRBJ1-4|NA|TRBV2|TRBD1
TGTGCCAGCAGTGCCCCACACCCCGACAGGGGAATTTATACTGAAAAACTGTTTTTT
CASSAPHPDRGIYTEKLFF
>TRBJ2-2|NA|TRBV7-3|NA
TGTGCCAGCAGTCTCGGTGGACCCGGAGGCACCGGGGAGCTGTTTTTT
CASSLGGPGGTGELFF
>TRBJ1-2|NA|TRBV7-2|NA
TGTGCCAGCAGCCTAGGACGGACTCATGGCTATGGCTACACCTTC
CASSLGRTHGYGYTF
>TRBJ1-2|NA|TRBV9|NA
TGTGCCAGCAGCGTTACAGGGTTCCACTATGGCTACACCTTC
CASSVTGFHYGYTF
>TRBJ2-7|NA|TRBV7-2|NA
TGTGCCAGCAGCTTCGACTTACCCTACGAGCAGTACTTC
CASSFDLPYEQYF
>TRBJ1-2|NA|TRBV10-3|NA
TGTGCCCTCCGGGAAACGCGTTGGGGCTATGGCTACACCTTC
CALRETRWGYGYTF
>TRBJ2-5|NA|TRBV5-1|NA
TGCGCCAGCAGCTTACTAGTGTTACAAGAGACCCAGTACTTC
CASSLLVLQETQYF
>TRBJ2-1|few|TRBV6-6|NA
TGTGCCAGCAGTTCAGGAAACAATGAGCAGTTCTTC
CASSSGNNEQFF
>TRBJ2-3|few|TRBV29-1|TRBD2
TGCAGCGTCGCACATAGACTAGCGGGAGGGAAAGATACGCAGTATTTT
CSVAHRLAGGKDTQYF
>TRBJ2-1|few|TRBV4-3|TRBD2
TGCGCCAGCAGCCAAGATTGGCCGGGGGGGGTTTACAATGAGCAGTTCTTC
CASSQDWPGGVYNEQFF
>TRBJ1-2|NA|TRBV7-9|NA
TGTGCCAGCAGCTTAGTGGTCAGGTCGACCTATGGCTACACCTTC
CASSLVVRSTYGYTF
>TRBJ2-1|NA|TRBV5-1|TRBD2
TGCGCCAGCAGCGGGGGGACTAGCGGCTATACTTCCTACAATGAGCAGTTCTTC
CASSGGTSGYTSYNEQFF
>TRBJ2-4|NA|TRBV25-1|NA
TGTGCCAGCACTCCCGGCGGGTTGATAGGTGAAAACATTCAGTACTTC
CASTPGGLIGENIQYF
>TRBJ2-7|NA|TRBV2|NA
TGTGCCAGCAGTGGCCGCCTCCCGGGACACCATCAGTACGAGCAGTACTTC
CASSGRLPGHHQYEQYF
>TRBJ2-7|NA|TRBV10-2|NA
TGCGCCAGCACTCAACAGGCAGGGAACGAGCAGTACTTC
CASTQQAGNEQYF
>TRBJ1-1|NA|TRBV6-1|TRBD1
TGTGCCAGCAGGCCGACAGGGCCCACTGAAGCTTTCTTT
CASRPTGPTEAFF
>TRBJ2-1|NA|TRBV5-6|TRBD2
TGTGCCAGCAGCTCTTGGAGCGGGAGTAGCCATGAGCAGTTCTTC
CASSSWSGSSHEQFF
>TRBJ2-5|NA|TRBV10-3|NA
TGTGCCATCAGATCCCGGGACTTCGGGCCGTACTTC
CAIRSRDFGPYF
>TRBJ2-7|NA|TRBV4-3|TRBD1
TGCGCCAGCAGCCACGGTACCGGGACAGGGTTACACGAGCAGTACTTC
CASSHGTGTGLHEQYF
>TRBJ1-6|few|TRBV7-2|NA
TGTGCCAGCAGCTTACAGTTGGGGACTCGTTCACCCCTCCACTTT
CASSLQLGTRSPLHF
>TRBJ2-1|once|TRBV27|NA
TGTGCCAGCAGCCCAAAGCTACCGAGCTCCTACAATGAGCAGTTCTTC
CASSPKLPSSYNEQFF
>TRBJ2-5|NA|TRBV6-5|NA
TGTGCCAGCCGAGGGGAGACCCAGTACTTC
CASRGETQYF
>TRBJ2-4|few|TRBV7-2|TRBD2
TGTGCCAGCAGCTTCGGCGGGAGTCTAGGAAACATTCAGTACTTC
CASSFGGSLGNIQYF
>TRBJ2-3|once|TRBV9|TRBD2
TGTGCCAGCAGTCGGCGGGGACTAGCGGGGGGGTACACAGATACGCAGTATTTT
CASSRRGLAGGYTDTQYF
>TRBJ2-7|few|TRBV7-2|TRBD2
TGTGCCAGCAGACATAGACTAGCCCAAACCTACGAGCAGTACTTC
CASRHRLAQTYEQYF
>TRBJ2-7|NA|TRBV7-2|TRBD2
TGTGCCAGCAGCTTAGTAGGGCTAGCGGGAGCGGGGGAGCAGTACTTC
CASSLVGLAGAGEQYF
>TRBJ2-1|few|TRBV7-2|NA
TGTGCCAGCAGCCCAGGTTTTATACCGGACAATGAGCAGTTCTTC
CASSPGFIPDNEQFF
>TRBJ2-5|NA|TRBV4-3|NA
TGCGCCAGCAGCCGAGAAGAGACCCAGTACTTC
CASSREETQYF